In this sample, the clone carrying this TCR beta chain turned up a few times. This specimen belongs to a study of cytomegalovirus exposure and HLA in healthy donors. The junction had 7 bases not matched to a gene; V was cut back by 7 bases and J by 8 bases. This CDR3 has 14 residues. Per germline, CDR1 MNHEY and CDR2 SMNVEV (reference sequence). Primers for the PCR totalled 60 Vbeta and 13 Jbeta. Assay used: immunoSEQ multiplex PCR; TCRdb lists only in-frame clones, some missing. The table lists some 200,000 clones, around 74% of them singletons. The source of this sequence is a female donor in good health and CMV-seronegative. This chain connects TRBV27 to TRBJ1-6; 8 bases map to TRBD1. The material sequenced was PBMCs. In DNA form, the CDR3 reads TGTGCCAGCACCTCAGGACAGGGACATTCACCCCTCCACTTT. This gives the protein CASTSGQGHSPLHF.